This TCR beta chain was recovered during a study of cytomegalovirus exposure and HLA in healthy donors. Study-level points and caveats: Highest at DRB1 and lowest at HLA-C, TCR association rates differed among HLA loci in a later analysis. In a later analysis, TCR beta V- and J-gene trimming was associated with a missense DCLRE1C variant.

On this clone itself: The antigen remains undetermined.

A multiplex PCR was run with 60 Vbeta primers and 13 Jbeta primers. Using immunoSEQ multiplex PCR, the repertoire was profiled, and TCRdb retains in-frame clones only, with some absent. Among around 84,000 clones listed, around 77% were seen once. The CDR3 is made up of 13 amino acids. V lost 2 bases, J lost 2 bases, and 7 bases lay in between. The V gene's germline CDR1 is SGHAT and CDR2 FQNNGV. The receptor comes from a man aged 45-65 years in good health and CMV-seronegative. Sequences were obtained from PBMCs. This sequence joins TRBV11-2 and TRBJ2-7; tentatively, D is TRBD2 (5 bases). The CDR3 coding sequence is TGTGCCAGCAGCTTATCCGGGACCTACGAGCAGTACTTC. Translation: CASSLSGTYEQYF.